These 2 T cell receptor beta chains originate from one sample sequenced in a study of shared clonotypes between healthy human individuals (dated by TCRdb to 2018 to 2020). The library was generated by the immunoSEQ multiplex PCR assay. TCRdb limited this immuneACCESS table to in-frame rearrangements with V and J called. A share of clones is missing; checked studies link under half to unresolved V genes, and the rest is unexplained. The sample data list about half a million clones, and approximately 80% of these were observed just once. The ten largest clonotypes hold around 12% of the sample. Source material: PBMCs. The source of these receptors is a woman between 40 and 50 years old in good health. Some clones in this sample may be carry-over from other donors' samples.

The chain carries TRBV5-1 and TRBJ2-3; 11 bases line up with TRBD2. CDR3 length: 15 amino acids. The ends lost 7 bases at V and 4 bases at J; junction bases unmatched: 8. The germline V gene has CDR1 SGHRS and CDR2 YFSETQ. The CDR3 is CASDPGTSGSDTQYF. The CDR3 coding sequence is TGCGCCAGCGACCCGGGGACTAGCGGCTCAGATACGCAGTATTTT.

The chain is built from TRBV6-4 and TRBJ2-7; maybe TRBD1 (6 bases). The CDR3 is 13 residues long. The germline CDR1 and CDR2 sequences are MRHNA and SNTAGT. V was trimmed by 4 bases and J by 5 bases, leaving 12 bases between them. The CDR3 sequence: CASSARGMNEQYF. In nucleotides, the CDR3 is TGTGCCAGCAGTGCCAGGGGCATGAACGAGCAGTACTTC.